Presented here are 10 T cell receptor beta chains from one specimen sequenced in a study of radiotherapy plus CTLA-4 blockade in lung cancer (dated by TCRdb to the late 2010s). Library generation was performed with the immunoSEQ multiplex PCR assay. In its TCRdb copy, this immuneACCESS table keeps in-frame sequences only and misses some clones. Where compared with another copy, unresolved V genes explain less than half of these, and the others have no known cause. Here the sample has 35,000 or so clones; around 85% occur a single time. About 5.6% of the sample is taken by the ten largest. This material consisted of peripheral blood, taken from a patient treated with radiotherapy plus ipilimumab. The receptor set was obtained from a human donor with non-small cell lung cancer who had stable disease on radiotherapy plus ipilimumab.

This chain links TRBV7-9 with TRBJ2-3; D might be TRBD1 (6 bases). Germline V CDR1 and CDR2: SEHNR, FQNEAQ (reference sequence). Trimming pared 1 base from V and 3 bases from J, leaving 11 bases between. CDR3 length: 15 residues. CDR3 nucleotides: TGTGCCAGCAGCTTAGATAGGGGGACGACAGATACGCAGTATTTT. It codes for CASSLDRGTTDTQYF.

The chain links TRBV7-9 to TRBJ2-5; D uncertain. The germline V gene has CDR1 SEHNR and CDR2 FQNEAQ (reference sequence). Trimming shortened V by 1 base and J by 5 bases, and 11 bases separated the two germline ends. CDR3 length equals 14 residues. This chain's CDR3 is CASSLGPPRETQYF. The CDR3 DNA follows: TGTGCCAGCAGCTTAGGACCCCCGAGGGAGACCCAGTACTTC.

V usage is TRBV25-1 and J usage is TRBJ1-5; 8 bases fit TRBD1. CDR1 is MGHDK, CDR2 SYGVNS, per germline. The CDR3 loop spans 14 amino acids. Losses at the gene ends were 4 bases for V and 4 bases for J; bases not matched to a gene: 3. For the CDR3, the DNA is TGTGCCAGCAGTGGGGACAGGACAAATCAGCCCCAGCATTTT. Its translation: CASSGDRTNQPQHF.

This clone was recorded once. The genes are TRBV28 and TRBJ2-3; D might be TRBD2 (5 bases). Looked up from germline, CDR1 is MDHEN and CDR2 is SYDVKM. V lost 3 bases, J lost 6 bases, and 10 bases lay in between. This CDR3 spans 13 amino acids. CDR3 coding DNA: TGTGCCAGCAGTTTCGCGGGTATCGATACGCAGTATTTT. Residues: CASSFAGIDTQYF.

The chain is built from TRBV5-1 and TRBJ2-7; TRBD1 is a possible D gene (5 bases). This CDR3 region has 13 residues. Germline V lookup: CDR1 SGHRS, CDR2 YFSETQ. V lost 0 bases to trimming and J lost 6 bases, with 10 bases between them. The CDR3 here is CASSLGAGREQYF. The CDR3 DNA reads as TGCGCCAGCAGCTTGGGGGCAGGGCGCGAGCAGTACTTC.

The V and J genes are TRBV5-1 and TRBJ2-2, with 13 positions matching TRBD2. The CDR3 extends over 17 amino acids. Germline V gene lookup returns CDR1 SGHRS and CDR2 YFSETQ. V lost 0 bases and J lost 4; bases outside the gene matches: 3. In DNA, the CDR3 is TGCGCCAGCAGCTTGGCTGGACTAGCGGGAGTCACCGGGGAGCTGTTTTTT. Protein product: CASSLAGLAGVTGELFF.

The genes are TRBV4-3 and TRBJ2-1; 11 bases align to TRBD2. Germline lookup yields CDR1 LGHNA and CDR2 YSLEER. The CDR3 extends over 17 amino acids. Trimming removed 2 bases from V and 8 bases from J; junction bases left unmatched: 11. As DNA, the CDR3 is TGCGCCAGCAGCCAACGTCTAGCGGGAGGTTCATTGGATGAGCAGTTCTTC. Translating it yields CASSQRLAGGSLDEQFF.

The chain employs TRBV7-2 and TRBJ2-5; D remains ambiguous. With 0 bases removed from V and 1 base from J, the gap between germline ends came to 3 bases. Germline lookup yields CDR1 SGHTA and CDR2 FQGNSA. The CDR3 runs to 13 residues. The DNA for the CDR3 is TGTGCCAGCAGCTTAGCGGCCCAAGAGACCCAGTACTTC. This translates into CASSLAAQETQYF.

This chain joins TRBV27 and TRBJ2-1, with a weak D call TRBD2 (6 bases). The germline V gene has CDR1 MNHEY and CDR2 SMNVEV (reference sequence). The CDR3 is 16 amino acids. Trimming cost V 0 bases and J 0 bases, with 9 bases left between them. The CDR3 bases are TGTGCCAGCAGTTTATCGCGGGATAGCTCCTACAATGAGCAGTTCTTC. Translation: CASSLSRDSSYNEQFF.

As regards this clone: The conserved phenylalanine or tryptophan is not found at the CDR3 terminus, so this likely reflects a read error. The chain has TRBV7-2 and TRBJ2-3; no definite D call. The V and J ends lost 0 bases and 9 bases respectively, with 10 bases between them. There are 13 residues in the CDR3. CDR1 SGHTA and CDR2 FQGNSA come from the germline V gene. The CDR3 region has the DNA TGTGCCAGCAGCTTAGCAGAGGCAGCCACGCAGTATCTT. It codes for CASSLAEAATQYL.